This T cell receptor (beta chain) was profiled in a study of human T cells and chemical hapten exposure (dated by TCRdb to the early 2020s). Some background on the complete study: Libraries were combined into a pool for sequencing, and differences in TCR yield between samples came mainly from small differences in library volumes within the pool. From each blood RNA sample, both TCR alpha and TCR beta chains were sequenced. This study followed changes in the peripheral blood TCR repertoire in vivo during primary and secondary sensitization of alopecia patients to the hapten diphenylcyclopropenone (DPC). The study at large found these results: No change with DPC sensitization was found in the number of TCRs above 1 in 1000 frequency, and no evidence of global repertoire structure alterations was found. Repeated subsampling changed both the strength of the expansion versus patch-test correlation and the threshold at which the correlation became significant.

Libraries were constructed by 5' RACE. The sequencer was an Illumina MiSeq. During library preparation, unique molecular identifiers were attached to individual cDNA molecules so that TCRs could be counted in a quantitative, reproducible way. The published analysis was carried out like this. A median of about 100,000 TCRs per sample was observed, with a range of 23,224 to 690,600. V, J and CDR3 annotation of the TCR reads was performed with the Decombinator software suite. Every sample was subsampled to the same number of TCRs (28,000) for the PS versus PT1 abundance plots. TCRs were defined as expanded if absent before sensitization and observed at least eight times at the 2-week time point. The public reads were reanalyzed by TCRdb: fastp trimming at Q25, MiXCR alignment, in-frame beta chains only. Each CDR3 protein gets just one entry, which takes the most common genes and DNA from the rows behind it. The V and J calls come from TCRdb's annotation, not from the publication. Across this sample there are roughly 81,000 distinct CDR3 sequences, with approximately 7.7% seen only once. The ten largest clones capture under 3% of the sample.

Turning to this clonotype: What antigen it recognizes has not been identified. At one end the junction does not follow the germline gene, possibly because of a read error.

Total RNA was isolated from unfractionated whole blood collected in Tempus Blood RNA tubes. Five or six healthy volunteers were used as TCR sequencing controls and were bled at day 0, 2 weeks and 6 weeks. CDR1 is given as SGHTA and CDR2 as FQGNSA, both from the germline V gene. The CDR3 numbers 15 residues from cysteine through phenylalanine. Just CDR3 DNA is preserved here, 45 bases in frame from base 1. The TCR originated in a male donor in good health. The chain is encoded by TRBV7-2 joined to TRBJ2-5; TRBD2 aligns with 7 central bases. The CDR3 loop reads CASTLGRGEEETQYF. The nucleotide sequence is TGTGCCAGCACCTTAGGACGGGGGGAAGAAGAGACCCAGTACTTC.